This T cell receptor (beta chain) comes out of a study of blood T cell repertoires in COVID-19. Study information: The cDNA or gDNA used as material had been derived from T cells, B-cell-depleted T cells, or PBMCs.

The CDR3 is 13 residues long. Per the germline V gene, CDR1 is LGHDT and CDR2 is YNNKEL (reference sequence). Deletions cut 3 bases from V and 4 bases from J, with 9 bases between. Clones were read by immunoSEQ multiplex PCR, and TCRdb kept only the in-frame ones, dropping some. This sample has 70,000 or so clones, with roughly 74% found just once. This clone is deemed large. The clonotype was recovered from a human donor in a cohort sampled during active COVID-19. The gene calls are TRBV3-1 (or the pseudogene TRBV3-2) and TRBJ1-1; D unclear. The material sequenced was peripheral blood. Here the CDR3 DNA reads TGTGCCAGCAGCCACGGCGCGGGCACTGAAGCTTTCTTT. Its translation: CASSHGAGTEAFF.